This T cell receptor beta chain was retrieved from a study of Ad26.COV2.S vaccination and SARS-CoV-2 variants. Study information: Doses of Ad26.COV2.S were injected into muscle once or twice, 56 days apart. General study points: While placebo recipients had lower spike-specific TCR breadth, vaccine recipients had more.

Clones were sequenced by immunoSEQ multiplex PCR, and TCRdb holds only the in-frame ones, with some missing. The data hold more than 400,000 clones, with 80% to 95% observed a single time. Of note for this clone: Its antigen is unknown.

This CDR3 is built from 16 residues. After removal of 5 bases from V and 6 bases from J, the junction contained 8 bases not matched to a gene. The V gene's germline CDR1 is MNHEY and CDR2 SMNVEV (reference sequence). Treatment here: around 19 received Ad26.COV2.S at low or high dose, single or two shots; 5 received placebo; per-sample allocation not given. After the first vaccine or placebo injection, samples were drawn on day 63. An adult of 18-55 years in Boston served as donor. The V gene is TRBV27, the J gene TRBJ1-6; 9 bases are shared with TRBD1. This TCR was sampled from a person between 18 and 65 years old who received the Ad26.COV2.S COVID-19 vaccine or a placebo. Here the sequenced sample was peripheral blood, taken in a trial of Ad26.COV2.S vaccine versus placebo. CDR3 sequence reads: CASSLALTGGNSPLHF. In DNA, the CDR3 is TGTGCCAGCAGTCTCGCCCTGACAGGGGGTAATTCACCCCTCCACTTT.